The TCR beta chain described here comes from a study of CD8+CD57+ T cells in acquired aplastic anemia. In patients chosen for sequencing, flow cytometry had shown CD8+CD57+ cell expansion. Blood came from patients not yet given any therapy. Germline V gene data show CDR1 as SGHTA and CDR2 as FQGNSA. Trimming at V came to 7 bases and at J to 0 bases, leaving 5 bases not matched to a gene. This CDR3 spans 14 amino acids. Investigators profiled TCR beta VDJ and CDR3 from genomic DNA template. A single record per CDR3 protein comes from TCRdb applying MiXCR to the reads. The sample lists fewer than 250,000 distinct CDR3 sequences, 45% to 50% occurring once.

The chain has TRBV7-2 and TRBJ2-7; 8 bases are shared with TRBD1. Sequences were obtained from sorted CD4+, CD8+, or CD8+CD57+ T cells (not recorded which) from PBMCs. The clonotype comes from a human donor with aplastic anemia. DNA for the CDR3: TGTGCCAGCACGCCCAGGGGGCTCTCCTACGAGCAGTACTTC. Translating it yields CASTPRGLSYEQYF.